This paragraph covers one TCR beta chain sequence. What antigen it recognizes has not been identified. Per-base qualities were not stored, and no clone one base away is much larger. The meaning of the sample's time point label: persistent/refractory GD, antithyroid drugs over 5 years with positive TRAb. For both TCR sequencing and RNA sequencing, RNA was extracted from PBMCs using TRIzol. The diagnosis of Graves' disease followed American Thyroid Association guidelines. Patients for the study were recruited at an endocrinology department in Xi'an, China. Each patient gave around 9 milliliters of peripheral blood, collected in an EDTA anticoagulant tube. Ficoll Paque Plus density gradient separation was used to isolate PBMCs, and no additional T cell sorting was done. An Agilent 2100 Bioanalyzer and agarose gel were used to check RNA quality, while a NanoDrop 2000 measured RNA concentration. The library was obtained by multiplex PCR. The sequencer listed for this sample is Illumina HiSeq 4000. To build TCR beta libraries, CDR3 regions were amplified by Arm-PCR using iRepertoire HTBI primers. PCR products were gel purified before sequencing. For the original study's pipeline: A total of fewer than 65 TRBV and approximately 15 TRBJ segments were identified across samples and were used for gene usage analysis of CDR3 amino acid clonotypes. COPE and FqMerger were used to merge filtered high-quality paired reads into contigs. Contigs were aligned with BLAST to IMGT TRBV, TRBD and TRBJ reference genes, and CDR3 was defined per IMGT. Any clonotype with a frequency above 0.1% was counted as a highly expanded clone. Shannon entropy served as the measure of repertoire diversity, while the Gini coefficient captured V-J evenness. A clonotype found in more than one individual was treated as public. TCRdb's own reprocessing of the public reads used fastp at Q25 and MiXCR and kept productive beta chains. Rows with one shared CDR3 protein collapse into an entry with the most common genes and DNA. These V and J calls are TCRdb output, not the study's own analysis. The sample contains around 340,000 distinct CDR3 sequences, around a fifth of them found a single time. Less than 35% of the sample lies in the top ten.

The sample comes from a study of regulatory T cells in long-lasting Graves disease (dated by TCRdb to the early 2020s). General notes on the study: Persistent Graves' disease meant more than 5 years of antithyroid drug treatment with TSH receptor autoantibodies that stayed positive. This study used TCR sequencing and RNA sequencing of peripheral blood to compare persistent Graves' disease patients against newly diagnosed Graves' disease patients. The study was conducted in China and was registered as a clinical trial. A total of about 35 samples underwent TCR sequencing, from about 13 patients with persistent Graves' disease and 20 or so patients with newly diagnosed Graves' disease. On average, persistent Graves' disease patients in the clinical cohort had been on antithyroid drugs for around ten years.

Overall study outcomes, separate from this receptor: The study examined only peripheral blood because the primary lesion, thyroid tissue, could not be accessed. Preferential use of TRBV28, TRBJ1-2 and TRBJ2-5 was observed in persistent disease, whereas TRBV20-1 and TRBJ2-1 were favored in newly diagnosed disease. Only the TCR beta chain was sequenced and analyzed. Compared with newly diagnosed patients, persistent Graves' disease patients had lower TCR Shannon entropy and fewer highly expanded clones, which suggests clonal expansion. More public clonotypes were shared among persistent patients (2,741) than among newly diagnosed patients (approximately 930). The authors noted that the small sample size was a limitation that may lower accuracy.

The germline V gene specifies MNHEY as CDR1 and SVGEGT as CDR2. The CDR3 measures 15 amino acids from cysteine to phenylalanine. Only CDR3 DNA is held: 45 bases, read in frame from base 1. V is reduced by 5 bases and J by 5 bases, leaving a spacing of 18 bases between them. The V gene is TRBV6-2 or TRBV6-3 and the J gene is TRBJ1-1, and possibly TRBD1, on 5 matching bases. This sequence originates from a female donor with Graves disease. The source was peripheral blood mononuclear cells (PBMCs), collected when the disease was refractory, from a patient treated with antithyroid drugs. The CDR3 here reads CASSETLQGVTEAFF. The DNA sequence is as follows: TGTGCCAGCAGTGAAACATTACAAGGGGTAACTGAAGCTTTCTTT.